This T cell receptor beta chain was found in a study of T cell changes during pregnancy in multiple sclerosis. Only in-frame clones appear in the TCRdb table, and some are missing; sequencing was by immunoSEQ multiplex PCR. The repertoire has some 71,000 clones, under 95% of them found once; the top ten carry roughly 1.3%. Germline values: CDR1 LNHDA, CDR2 SQIVND (reference sequence). The ends lost 5 bases at V and 7 bases at J; junction bases unmatched: 6. CDR3 length: 14 residues. Specimen: peripheral blood, collected in the third trimester of pregnancy. This clonotype was obtained from a female donor with multiple sclerosis, enrolled in a pregnancy study. V and J are TRBV19 and TRBJ1-2, with 11 bases lining up with TRBD1. The CDR3: CASSGGQGAFGYTF. For the CDR3, the DNA is TGTGCCAGTAGTGGAGGACAGGGGGCTTTTGGCTACACCTTC.